Following are 20 T cell receptor beta chains from one sample sequenced in a study of blood T cells in healthy people across ages. Next came a second PCR, run for about 7 to 12 cycles, which used a sample-barcoded 5' primer along with a J-beta primer mix. TCRdb itself ran the 5' RACE reads through MiXCR, one entry per CDR3 protein. The profile shows 1 million or so distinct CDR3 sequences, under 45% of them singletons. The sequencing sample was made of blood. These receptors were collected from a woman aged 60-75 years in good health.

The chain has TRBV5-8 and TRBJ2-1; 15 bases are shared with TRBD2. Trimming at V came to 4 bases and at J to 0 bases, leaving 5 bases not matched to a gene. CDR1 is SGHTS, CDR2 YDEGEE, per germline. The CDR3 covers 18 residues. The CDR3 here is CASSAPGLAGGSYNEQFF. DNA for the CDR3: TGTGCCAGCAGCGCCCCGGGACTAGCGGGAGGCTCCTACAATGAGCAGTTCTTC.

This chain uses TRBV11-2 with TRBJ2-1; maybe TRBD2 (7 bases). The CDR3 spans 16 residues. The germline CDR1 and CDR2 sequences are SGHAT and FQNNGV. V was trimmed by 1 base and J by 2 bases, leaving 12 bases between them. In DNA, the CDR3 is TGTGCCAGCAGCTTAGGGGGAGGGGGGGCCTACAATGAGCAGTTCTTC. As protein: CASSLGGGGAYNEQFF.

Ten or more counts support this clonotype. The genes are TRBV29-1 and TRBJ2-5, with 9 bases matching TRBD2. This CDR3 region has 14 residues. The germline gives CDR1 SQVTM, CDR2 ANQGSEA. V gave up 6 bases and J gave up 6 bases; unmatched junction bases: 11. The CDR3, as DNA: TGCAGCGTGACATTTAGCGGGAGCGGGAAGACCCAGTACTTC. This sequence encodes CSVTFSGSGKTQYF.

In this sample, this clonotype turned up a few times. V gene TRBV27 combines with J gene TRBJ2-7; weak D call: TRBD2 (6 bases). The CDR3 runs 15 residues. V was cut by 5 bases and J by 3 bases, with 17 bases left in between. Germline CDR1 MNHEY, CDR2 SMNVEV (reference sequence). The CDR3 coding sequence is TGTGCCAGCAGTAAACGCCAGGGCGGGGTCTACGAGCAGTACTTC. The encoded protein is CASSKRQGGVYEQYF.

This chain links TRBV12-3 or TRBV12-4 with TRBJ2-1; no reliable D call. The CDR3 is 14 residues long. Trimming took 0 bases from V and 3 from J, leaving 6 bases between them. The CDR3 bases are TGTGCCAGCAGTTTAGCGTGGATCTACAATGAGCAGTTCTTC. The encoded protein is CASSLAWIYNEQFF.

In its sample, this clonotype was seen a few times. The chain combines TRBV10-3 with TRBJ2-4; D remains ambiguous. The CDR3 is 13 residues long. Trimming shortened V by 2 bases and J by 6 bases, and 8 bases separated the two germline ends. Germline V gene data show CDR1 as ENHRY and CDR2 as SYGVKD. CDR3 protein: CAISEPVINIQYF. As DNA, the CDR3 is TGTGCCATCAGTGAGCCTGTCATAAACATTCAGTACTTC.

This chain links TRBV7-9 with TRBJ2-7, with TRBD1 matching 11 bases. CDR1 and CDR2 from the germline V gene are SEHNR and FQNEAQ (reference sequence). This CDR3 comprises 16 residues. After removal of 3 bases from V and 1 base from J, the junction contained 5 bases not matched to a gene. CDR3 loop: CASSFLGTGGSYEQYF. CDR3 nucleotides: TGTGCCAGCAGCTTCTTGGGGACAGGGGGATCCTACGAGCAGTACTTC.

The V call is TRBV4-1, the J call TRBJ2-1; D is unclear. The CDR3 has 16 amino acids. CDR1 is MGHRA, CDR2 YSYEKL, per germline. V was pared by 0 bases and J by 4 bases, with 13 bases between. The CDR3 coding sequence is TGCGCCAGCAGCCAAGATGAGGCGGATTTTTACAATGAGCAGTTCTTC. Protein product: CASSQDEADFYNEQFF.

This clonotype has a handful of counts. The J gene is TRBJ2-5, the V gene TRBV29-1, with D maybe TRBD1 (5 bases). This CDR3 has 13 amino acids. V shed 5 bases and J shed 1 base, with 11 bases lying between them. Germline V gene sequence: CDR1 SQVTM, CDR2 ANQGSEA. The CDR3 sequence: CSVHRLVQETQYF. For the CDR3, the DNA is TGCAGCGTTCACAGGCTAGTCCAAGAGACCCAGTACTTC. The full variable domain, in which reference TRBV29-1 and TRBJ2-5 provide the parts outside the CDR3, is SAVISQKPSRDICQRGTSLTIQCQVDSQVTMMFWYRQQPGQSLTLIATANQGSEATYESGFVIDKFPISRPNLTFSTLTVSNMSPEDSSIYLCSVHRLVQETQYFGPGTRLLVL.

The V call is TRBV7-8, the J call TRBJ2-1; 8 bases are a match to TRBD2. Per the germline V gene, CDR1 is SGHVS and CDR2 is FQNEAQ. The junction had 6 bases not matched to a gene; V was cut back by 5 bases and J by 0 bases. CDR3 length equals 16 residues. The CDR3 nucleotides are TGTGCCAGCAGCCACGCCGGGACTAGCTCCTACAATGAGCAGTTCTTC. Protein sequence: CASSHAGTSSYNEQFF. Drawing the rest from reference TRBV7-8 and TRBJ2-1, the complete variable domain is GAGVSQSPRYKVAKRGQDVALRCDPISGHVSLFWYQQALGQGPEFLTYFQNEAQLDKSGLPSDRFFAERPEGSVSTLKIQRTQQEDSAVYLCASSHAGTSSYNEQFFGPGTRLTVL.

V is TRBV27 and J is TRBJ2-1; 7 nucleotides match TRBD1. The CDR3 contains 16 residues. CDR1 is MNHEY and CDR2 is SMNVEV in the germline V gene (reference sequence). V lost 5 bases and J lost 6; bases outside the gene matches: 13. The CDR3, as DNA: TGTGCCAGCAGTCACTACGACAGGGTCGTTGGCAATGAGCAGTTCTTC. As protein: CASSHYDRVVGNEQFF.

This clonotype appeared a few times. The chain couples TRBV6-5 to TRBJ1-2, with D possibly matching TRBD1 (6 bases). V lost 5 bases to trimming and J lost 4 bases, with 17 bases between them. This CDR3 is built from 15 residues. The germline V gene encodes CDR1 MNHEY and CDR2 SVGAGI. The CDR3 DNA sequence: TGTGCCAGCAGTACGGCAACACAGGGATCCTATGGCTACACCTTC. Encoded protein: CASSTATQGSYGYTF.

This clonotype was counted between two and nine times. The chain has TRBV20-1 and TRBJ2-7; TRBD2 agrees at 11 bases. V shed 0 bases and J 1 base; nucleotides not matched to a gene: 5. Germline values: CDR1 DFQATT, CDR2 SNEGSKA (reference sequence). CDR3 length equals 16 residues. The CDR3 loop reads CSARDEWTSGSYEQYF. DNA of the CDR3: TGCAGTGCTAGAGACGAATGGACTAGCGGGTCCTACGAGCAGTACTTC.

The chain has TRBV27 and TRBJ1-6; TRBD1 matches 12 bases. Germline V gene lookup returns CDR1 MNHEY and CDR2 SMNVEV (reference sequence). Trimming at V came to 8 bases and at J to 7 bases, leaving 9 bases not matched to a gene. The CDR3 consists of 16 residues. CDR3 in DNA: TGTGCCAGCGCCTGGGGACAGGGGGCTTGGAATTCACCCCTCCACTTT. Its translation is CASAWGQGAWNSPLHF.

The V call is TRBV29-1, the J call TRBJ1-2, with 11 nucleotides matching TRBD1. From germline, CDR1 is SQVTM and CDR2 ANQGSEA. The CDR3 runs 15 residues. V was pared by 6 bases and J by 1 base, with 7 bases of the junction left unmatched. The CDR3 sequence: CSVLGQGAYNYGYTF. The CDR3 DNA sequence: TGCAGCGTCCTAGGACAGGGGGCCTATAACTATGGCTACACCTTC.

This clonotype appeared a single time. This chain uses TRBV10-3 with TRBJ1-5; 10 bases align to TRBD1. The junction had 7 bases not matched to a gene; V was cut back by 8 bases and J by 3 bases. In germline, CDR1 is ENHRY, CDR2 SYGVKD. The CDR3 runs to 15 residues. CDR3: CAIHPGTGVNQPQHF. In DNA, the CDR3 is TGTGCCATCCATCCCGGGACAGGGGTCAATCAGCCCCAGCATTTT.

Here the CDR3 reads CSVVGGRAGTDTQYF. For the CDR3, the DNA is TGCAGCGTTGTCGGCGGGAGGGCCGGTACAGATACGCAGTATTTT. The gene calls are TRBV29-1 and TRBJ2-3; 9 nucleotides line up with TRBD2. CDR3 length: 15 residues. Germline V CDR1 and CDR2: SQVTM, ANQGSEA. Trimming removed 4 bases from V and 3 bases from J; junction bases left unmatched: 8.

V gene TRBV10-3 combines with J gene TRBJ2-3; maybe TRBD2 (6 bases). CDR1 is ENHRY, CDR2 SYGVKD, per germline. The germline V and J ends were trimmed by 5 bases and 4 bases, with 13 bases remaining between them. This CDR3 comprises 14 residues. CDR3 region: CAISSAGTPDTQYF. The CDR3 DNA follows: TGTGCCATCAGTTCAGCGGGTACGCCAGATACGCAGTATTTT.

Concerning this clonotype: A much larger clone is a single base away; this may be a read error. CDR3 DNA: TGTGCCATCAGTGTCCTAGCGGGAACGCGTTACAATGAGCAGTACTTC. Its translation: CAISVLAGTRYNEQYF. This rearrangement joins TRBV10-3 to TRBJ2-7, with 9 bases that match TRBD2. CDR1 and CDR2 from the germline V gene are ENHRY and SYGVKD. The CDR3 totals 16 residues. After removal of 4 bases from V and 7 bases from J, the junction contained 14 bases not matched to a gene.

The chain uses TRBV6-2 or TRBV6-3 and TRBJ2-7; 8 bases match TRBD2. J was trimmed by 0 bases and V by 6 bases; bases with no gene match: 10. The germline gives CDR1 MNHEY, CDR2 SVGEGT. The CDR3 length is 16 residues. The CDR3 region has the DNA TGTGCCAGCAGCCTTCTAGCGGGCCCAGACTCCTACGAGCAGTACTTC. Its protein product is CASSLLAGPDSYEQYF.